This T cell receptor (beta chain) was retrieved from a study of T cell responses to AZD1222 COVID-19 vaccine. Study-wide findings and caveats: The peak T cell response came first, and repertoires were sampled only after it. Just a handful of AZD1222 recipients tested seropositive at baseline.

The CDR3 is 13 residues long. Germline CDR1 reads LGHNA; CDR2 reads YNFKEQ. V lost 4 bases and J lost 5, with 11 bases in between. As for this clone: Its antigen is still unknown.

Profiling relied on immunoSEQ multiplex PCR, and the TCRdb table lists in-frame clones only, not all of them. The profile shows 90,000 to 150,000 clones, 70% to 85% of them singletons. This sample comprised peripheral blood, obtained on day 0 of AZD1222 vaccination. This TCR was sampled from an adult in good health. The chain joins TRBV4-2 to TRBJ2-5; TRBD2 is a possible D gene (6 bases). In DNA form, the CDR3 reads TGTGCCAGCAGCCCTTGGGGGGATGAGACCCAGTACTTC. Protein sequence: CASSPWGDETQYF.